This T cell receptor beta chain stems from a study of technical replicates of blood from several donors. Sequencing used immunoSEQ multiplex PCR; TCRdb keeps in-frame clones, though not all of them. Among approximately 82,000 clones listed, around 96% were seen once. Germline CDR1 WSHSY, CDR2 SAAADI. The CDR3 has 13 residues. V was shortened by 7 bases and J by 8 bases, with 15 bases between the two germline ends. The sequence derives from a human donor in good health. The chain recombines TRBV10-2 with TRBJ2-1; D is possibly TRBD2 (5 bases). Sequenced sample: T cells isolated from PBMCs. The CDR3 DNA sequence: TGCGCCAGCAAAGGCGGGCTCCTAGATGAGCAGTTCTTC. It encodes CASKGGLLDEQFF.